The 23 T cell receptor beta chains in this list originate from one sample, sequenced in a study of response to subunit inactivated influenza vaccine. TCRdb reprocessed the RT-PCR reads with MiXCR, giving one entry per CDR3 protein. Counted here are hundreds of thousands of distinct CDR3 sequences, 12% to 15% occurring once; the ten biggest clones make up roughly 7.6%. The specimen comprised PBMCs from blood, sampled less than 15 days before vaccination. The receptors shown here come from a man aged 50 to 60 who received an inactivated influenza vaccine.

The chain carries TRBV6-1 and TRBJ2-1, with 15 bases that match TRBD2. The V and J ends lost 6 bases and 1 base, in that order; junction bases with no gene match: 4. The V gene's germline CDR1 is MNHNS and CDR2 SASEGT. The CDR3 is 17 residues long. CDR3 region: CASSRTSGRESYNEQFF. DNA for the CDR3: TGTGCCAGCAGCCGGACTAGCGGGAGGGAATCCTACAATGAGCAGTTCTTC.

This clonotype was found many times. The genes are TRBV29-1 and TRBJ2-2; D uncertain. CDR3 length equals 14 residues. Per germline, CDR1 SQVTM and CDR2 ANQGSEA. Trimming stripped 7 bases from V and 2 bases from J, with 14 bases between. The DNA of the CDR3 is TGCAGCGCTAAACATGGAACCAACACCGGGGAGCTGTTTTTT. Amino acid sequence: CSAKHGTNTGELFF.

This clonotype showed up just a few times. This chain links TRBV27 with TRBJ2-5; no reliable D call. This CDR3 has 13 residues. CDR1 and CDR2 from the germline V gene are MNHEY and SMNVEV (reference sequence). With 9 bases removed from V and 1 base from J, the gap between germline ends came to 12 bases. The CDR3 bases are TGTGCCAGTCGAGACCGGTCCCAAGAGACCCAGTACTTC. Protein: CASRDRSQETQYF.

The chain recombines TRBV15 with TRBJ2-5; D uncertain. Germline assignment: CDR1 LNHNV and CDR2 YYDKDF (reference sequence). Trimming cost V 5 bases and J 4 bases, with 8 bases left between them. The CDR3 runs 12 residues. The CDR3 spells CATSPNGETQYF. The CDR3 coding sequence is TGTGCCACCAGCCCGAATGGAGAGACCCAGTACTTC.

This clonotype was recorded a few times. V usage is TRBV11-1 and J usage is TRBJ1-5; the D gene is possibly TRBD1 (6 bases). Trimming took 1 base from V and 3 from J, leaving 10 bases between them. Germline V lookup: CDR1 SGHAT, CDR2 FQDESV (reference sequence). This CDR3 is 15 amino acids long. As DNA, the CDR3 is TGTGCCAGCAGCTTAGTCTCAGGGGACAATCAGCCCCAGCATTTT. Translated, it gives CASSLVSGDNQPQHF.

The chain uses TRBV30 and TRBJ2-4; 10 bases map to TRBD1. Germline-derived CDR1 and CDR2 are GTSNPN and SVGIG (reference sequence). The CDR3 consists of 14 residues. V trimming: 1 base; J trimming: 6 bases; junction bases outside the gene matches: 3. CDR3 DNA sequence: TGTGCCTGGAGTGCCCGGACAGGGGGAAACATTCAGTACTTC. The encoded protein is CAWSARTGGNIQYF.

This clonotype was counted between two and nine times. The gene calls are TRBV12-3 or TRBV12-4 and TRBJ2-3; 14 bases are shared with TRBD2. V shed 1 base, J shed 5 bases, and the junction held 5 bases outside the gene matches. The CDR3 is 17 amino acids. The CDR3 nucleotides read TGTGCCAGCAGTTTAGTCGGACTAGCGGGGGGAATAGATACGCAGTATTTT. Amino acid sequence: CASSLVGLAGGIDTQYF.

This clonotype was seen a few times. The rearrangement links TRBV30 to TRBJ1-2; 10 nucleotides align to TRBD1. The CDR3 has 14 amino acids. Trimming took 3 bases from V and 6 from J; bases not matched to a gene: 7. Germline CDR1 reads GTSNPN; CDR2 reads SVGIG (reference sequence). The DNA for the CDR3 is TGTGCCTGGAGCCGGGACAGGGGTGGCGATGGCTACACCTTC. Protein product: CAWSRDRGGDGYTF.

Points on this clonotype: One end of the junction varies from germline; a read error may be responsible. The V call is TRBV20-1, the J call TRBJ2-6; D may be TRBD1 (5 bases). This CDR3 has 16 residues. Germline V gives CDR1 DFQATT, CDR2 SNEGSKA (reference sequence). DNA for the CDR3: TGCAGTGCTAGATCCAGGGAAAGCTCTGGGGCCAACGCCCTGACTTTC. This codes for CSARSRESSGANALTF.

This chain connects TRBV7-9 to TRBJ2-5, with D perhaps matching TRBD2 (7 bases). Germline assignment: CDR1 SEHNR and CDR2 FQNEAQ (reference sequence). Trimming left V 5 bases short and J 5 bases short, with 18 bases between. The CDR3 runs 15 residues. CDR3 sequence reads: CASSRSLRGQETQYF. The DNA of the CDR3 is TGTGCCAGCAGCCGGTCTTTGCGGGGGCAGGAGACCCAGTACTTC.

The rearrangement joins TRBV12-3 or TRBV12-4 to TRBJ2-3; tentative D call: TRBD1 (6 bases). CDR3 length equals 14 residues. The germline V and J ends were trimmed by 5 bases and 7 bases, with 16 bases remaining between them. CDR3 protein: CASSHARTAYTQYF. Written as DNA, the CDR3 is TGTGCCAGCAGTCACGCTCGGACAGCTTATACGCAGTATTTT.

The chain carries TRBV28 and TRBJ2-5, with 8 bases that match TRBD2. Germline lookup yields CDR1 MDHEN and CDR2 SYDVKM. This CDR3 contains 17 residues. V lost 3 bases to trimming and J lost 5 bases; unmatched junction nucleotides: 14. The CDR3 region is CASSFGAGGHGVETQYF. In DNA, the CDR3 is TGTGCCAGCAGTTTTGGGGCGGGAGGTCATGGGGTCGAGACCCAGTACTTC.

The V and J genes are TRBV2 and TRBJ2-2; the match to TRBD2 covers 7 bases. The CDR3 runs 15 residues. The V gene end was trimmed by 3 bases and the J gene end by 4 bases; junction bases not matched to a gene: 5. Germline V gene lookup returns CDR1 SNHLY and CDR2 FYNNEI. This CDR3 is CASSEGRGPTGELFF. CDR3 nucleotide sequence: TGTGCCAGCAGTGAGGGGAGGGGACCCACCGGGGAGCTGTTTTTT.

A remark on this clonotype: One junction end disagrees with the germline gene, perhaps due to a read error. The rearrangement links TRBV7-7 to TRBJ2-1; D is possibly TRBD2 (7 bases). Germline-derived CDR1 and CDR2 are SSHAT and FNYEAQ (reference sequence). This CDR3 has 15 amino acids. CDR3 region: CASSLGGGSAYEQFF. The CDR3 nucleotides are TGTGCTAGCAGCTTAGGGGGGGGGTCTGCGTATGAGCAGTTCTTC.

A few counts support this clonotype. The chain uses TRBV4-2 and TRBJ1-1; D uncertain. This CDR3 spans 14 amino acids. Germline V CDR1 and CDR2: LGHNA, YNFKEQ. V was clipped by 5 bases and J by 0 bases, with 10 bases between them. The CDR3: CASSTYGMNTEAFF. In DNA, the CDR3 is TGTGCCAGCAGCACATATGGCATGAACACTGAAGCTTTCTTT.

The chain has TRBV20-1 and TRBJ2-7, with D perhaps matching TRBD1 (6 bases). CDR1 DFQATT and CDR2 SNEGSKA come from the germline V gene (reference sequence). The length of the CDR3 is 12 residues. Trimming removed 3 bases at V and 3 bases at J, with 9 bases between. The CDR3, as DNA: TGCAGTGCTAGTGGACAGATCTACGAGCAGTACTTC. This sequence encodes CSASGQIYEQYF.

The V gene is TRBV20-1, the J gene TRBJ2-1; 10 nucleotides line up with TRBD2. Germline V gene sequence: CDR1 DFQATT, CDR2 SNEGSKA (reference sequence). V gave up 3 bases and J gave up 9 bases; unmatched junction bases: 14. The CDR3 is 16 residues long. This chain's CDR3 is CSARVSGGSGGSEQFF. CDR3 coding DNA: TGCAGTGCTAGGGTTAGCGGGGGGTCCGGGGGCAGTGAGCAGTTCTTC.

The CDR3 nucleotides are TGCAGTGCTAGAGTGTTAGATAGGGAGACCCAGTACTTC. Its translation: CSARVLDRETQYF. The chain uses TRBV20-1 and TRBJ2-5; D is ambiguous. V dropped 1 base and J dropped 5 bases, with 11 bases sitting between them. Per the germline V gene, CDR1 is DFQATT and CDR2 is SNEGSKA (reference sequence). The CDR3 contains 13 residues.

Concerning this clonotype itself: An end of the junction does not agree with germline; a read error may underlie this. CDR3 DNA sequence: TGTGCCAGCAGCCACCGACTTGGCTCCGTGAACACTGAAGCGTTCTTT. Protein: CASSHRLGSVNTEAFF. The chain has TRBV14 and TRBJ1-1; D gene uncertain. The CDR3 runs 16 residues. Germline loops: CDR1 SGHDN, CDR2 FVKESK.

The sample holds many counts of this clonotype. This rearrangement joins TRBV5-6 to TRBJ2-1; D unclear. V gave up 2 bases and J gave up 2 bases, with 2 bases separating them. Germline V lookup: CDR1 SGHDT, CDR2 YYEEEE. The CDR3 sequence is 12 residues long. CDR3 in amino acids: CASSFPYNEQFF. The CDR3 DNA is TGTGCCAGCAGCTTCCCCTACAATGAGCAGTTCTTC.

The chain joins TRBV24-1 to TRBJ2-1; D gene ambiguous. The CDR3 is made up of 16 amino acids. Trimming stripped 3 bases from V and 4 bases from J, with 15 bases between. Germline-derived CDR1 and CDR2 are KGHDR and SFDVKD. As DNA, the CDR3 is TGTGCCACCAGTGATCCGAGGACGGATTTTTACAATGAGCAGTTCTTC. Encoded protein: CATSDPRTDFYNEQFF.

This clonotype was picked up a small number of times. The chain combines TRBV27 with TRBJ2-7, with a possible D match to TRBD1 (5 bases). CDR3 size: 14 residues. Trimming removed 3 bases at V and 2 bases at J, with 11 bases between. Germline V lookup: CDR1 MNHEY, CDR2 SMNVEV (reference sequence). DNA of the CDR3: TGTGCCAGCAGTTTTGTCGACAGCCCCTACGAGCAGTACTTC. Encoded protein: CASSFVDSPYEQYF.

This clonotype has a single count. This sequence joins TRBV4-1 and TRBJ1-1; D uncertain. This CDR3 is built from 14 residues. The germline V gene has CDR1 MGHRA and CDR2 YSYEKL. Between the trimmed V and J ends, which lost 2 bases and 8 bases, there was a span of 15 bases. CDR3 loop: CASSQRSHTPEAFF. CDR3 bases: TGCGCCAGCAGCCAACGTAGTCACACGCCAGAAGCTTTCTTT.